These 5 T cell receptor beta chains share one sample of origin, sequenced in a study of blood T cell repertoires in COVID-19. Assay: immunoSEQ multiplex PCR; the TCRdb copy retains only in-frame clones and omits some. Of roughly 290,000 clones listed, around 88% are singletons. Sequenced sample: peripheral blood. Receptor source: a man younger than 40 with acute or convalescent COVID-19.

The chain employs TRBV9 and TRBJ1-1; D ambiguous. The CDR3 contains 14 residues. The germline CDR1 and CDR2 sequences are SGDLS and YYNGEE. The V end lost 2 bases, the J end lost 6 bases, and 14 bases lay between the germline ends. The CDR3 nucleotides read TGTGCCAGCAGCGTCCAGCCTAAAGAGGCTGAAGCTTTCTTT. Encoded protein: CASSVQPKEAEAFF. Full variable domain (missing parts from reference TRBV9 and TRBJ1-1): DSGVTQTPKHLITATGQRVTLRCSPRSGDLSVYWYQQSLDQGLQFLIQYYNGEERAKGNILERFSAQQFPDLHSELNLSSLELGDSALYFCASSVQPKEAEAFFGQGTRLTVV.

This clone was counted only a few times. The sample holds other DNA sequences that translate to the same CDR3. The chain has TRBV29-1 and TRBJ2-7; no clear D gene. Trimming cost V 4 bases and J 3 bases, with 7 bases left between them. The CDR3 consists of 11 residues. Germline lookup yields CDR1 SQVTM and CDR2 ANQGSEA. The chain's CDR3 is CSVGQYYEQYF. CDR3 nucleotides: TGCAGCGTTGGGCAGTACTACGAGCAGTACTTC.

The chain joins TRBV24-1 to TRBJ2-1, with 9 bases matching TRBD1. The germline V gene encodes CDR1 KGHDR and CDR2 SFDVKD. The junction had 11 bases not matched to a gene; V was cut back by 6 bases and J by 3 bases. This CDR3 is built from 17 residues. The CDR3 DNA reads TGTGCCACCAGTTTACTACTCGGACAGGGGAACTACAATGAGCAGTTCTTC. It encodes CATSLLLGQGNYNEQFF.

The genes are TRBV5-5 and TRBJ1-2; D is uncertain. Per the germline V gene, CDR1 is SGHKS and CDR2 is YYEKEE (reference sequence). Trimming cost V 4 bases and J 6 bases, with 13 bases left between them. CDR3 size: 13 residues. DNA of the CDR3: TGTGCCAGCAGCCCAAGACTGATACATGGCTACACCTTC. It codes for CASSPRLIHGYTF.

This clone was recorded once. The rearrangement uses TRBV30 and TRBJ2-2; tentative D call: TRBD1 (5 bases). The CDR3 totals 13 residues. Trimming cost V 0 bases and J 7 bases, with 9 bases left between them. Germline CDR1 reads GTSNPN; CDR2 reads SVGIG (reference sequence). This CDR3 reads CAWSVRAYGELFF. The CDR3 coding sequence is TGTGCCTGGAGTGTCAGGGCTTACGGGGAGCTGTTTTTT.